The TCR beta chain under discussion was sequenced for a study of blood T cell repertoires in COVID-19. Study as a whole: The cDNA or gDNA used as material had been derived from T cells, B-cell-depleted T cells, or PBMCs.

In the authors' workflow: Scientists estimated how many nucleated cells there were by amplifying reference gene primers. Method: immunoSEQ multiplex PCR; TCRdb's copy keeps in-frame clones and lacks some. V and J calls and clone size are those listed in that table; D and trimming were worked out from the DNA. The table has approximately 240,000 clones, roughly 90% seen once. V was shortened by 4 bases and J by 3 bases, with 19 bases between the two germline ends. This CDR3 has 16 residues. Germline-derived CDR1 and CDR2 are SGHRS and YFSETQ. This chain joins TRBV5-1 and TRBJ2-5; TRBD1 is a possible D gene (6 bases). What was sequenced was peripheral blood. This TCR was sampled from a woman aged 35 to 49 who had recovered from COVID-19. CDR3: CASSGGTGTRKETQYF. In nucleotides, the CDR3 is TGCGCCAGCAGCGGGGGAACCGGGACAAGGAAAGAGACCCAGTACTTC.